The subject of this entry is one TCR beta chain. The sample holds a few counts of this clone. The specificity of this receptor is unknown. The record has no base qualities; no much larger clone is one base away. The sample's time point label, decoded: progressive disease on ibrutinib. For TCR beta library preparation, 1.5 to 2 micrograms of genomic DNA was extracted from cryopreserved PBMCs. Longitudinal blood samples from CLL patients receiving ibrutinib monotherapy were subjected to high-throughput TCR beta sequencing. The patients took part in an open-label, single-center phase 2 trial of ibrutinib monotherapy. This sample stems from a study of cytotoxic CD8 clonotypes in ibrutinib-treated CLL (dated by TCRdb to about 2021). With regard to the full study: In this cohort, about 16 patients were treatment-naive and approximately ten were relapsed/refractory, while 17 to 18 had unmutated IGHV. Partial responses were observed in roughly 24 patients and complete responses in 2; after a median follow-up of 68 months, remission was maintained in around 14 patients and progression was observed in approximately 12. Response samples were taken after a median of 12 months on treatment, ranging from roughly 6 to 36 months. On average, each sample yielded roughly 250,000 productive templates and tens of thousands of productive rearrangements. Longitudinal samples were available for about 30% of the roughly 90 trial participants. Cryopreserved peripheral blood mononuclear cells were obtained before treatment, at response, and at either sustained remission or disease progression. All remission and progressive disease samples were collected while patients were still receiving ibrutinib.

V is shortened by 1 base, J by 1 base, and the region joining them spans 6 bases. In the germline V gene, CDR1 corresponds to SGHDT and CDR2 to YYEEEE. Taken from cysteine to phenylalanine, the CDR3 has 13 residues. Only CDR3 DNA is held: 39 bases, read in frame from base 1. On a MiSeq, deep resolution sequencing aimed for a depth between 1 in 1 million and 1 in 200,000 T cells, with each clonotype covered 10x on average. The immunoSEQ hsTCRB Kit was used to generate the TCR beta libraries. The published analysis was carried out like this. ImmunoSEQ Data Assistant and ImmunoSEQ Analyzer were used for data analysis, and V, D and J genes were assigned according to IMGT definitions. Clonality, with values ranging from 0 to 1, was calculated as one minus the normalized Shannon entropy of productive rearrangement frequencies. Only overrepresented clonotypes making up at least 0.05% of each patient's repertoire were included in the public clonotype analysis. Roughly 13 age-matched healthy donor repertoires from immuneACCESS served as clonality controls. TCRdb provides this immuneACCESS table in a form limited to in-frame rearrangements. Some clones are lacking; in checked studies, under half of them reflect an unresolved V gene, and why the rest are absent is not known. V, J and clone size are taken as reported in that table, and D and trimming were inferred from the DNA itself. In this sample the table shows 50,000 to 70,000 clones, roughly 54% of which occur a single time. The ten largest clonotypes hold about 24% of the sample.

Paper-wide results and their limitations: Public clonotypes were rare and either shrank or stayed stable during treatment, and the rise in clonality at ibrutinib response reflected expansion of private clonotypes. At baseline, clonality was higher than in age-matched healthy donors and showed a strong correlation with circulating CD8+ T-cell counts. Sustained-remission and progressing patients did not have matched sampling times, and lymph node repertoires were not examined. Clonality rose at ibrutinib response, remained stable during sustained remission, and dropped back toward baseline at progression.

The TCR was taken from a human donor with chronic lymphocytic leukemia. Recombination connected TRBV5-6 to TRBJ2-7; a tentative D call is TRBD1 (5 bases match). The material sequenced was PBMCs, taken at disease progression, from a patient treated with ibrutinib. The CDR3 reads CASSLRGSYEQYF. The nucleotide sequence is TGTGCCAGCAGCTTGAGGGGTTCCTACGAGCAGTACTTC. Where the CDR3 stops, the reference TRBV5-6 and TRBJ2-7 genes take over; the full variable domain is DAGVTQSPTHLIKTRGQQVTLRCSPKSGHDTVSWYQQALGQGPQFIFQYYEEEERQRGNFPDRFSGHQFPNYSSELNVNALLLGDSALYLCASSLRGSYEQYFGPGTRLTVT.